This T cell receptor (beta chain) was identified during a study of CD8 T cells in Susac syndrome. About 0.45 to 1 ug RNA was reverse transcribed with random hexamers. immunoSEQ multiplex PCR amplified TCR beta CDR3 across 54 Vbeta, 13 Jbeta. Each CDR3 protein gets one entry after TCRdb re-called the immunoSEQ multiplex PCR reads with MiXCR. Of roughly 76,000 distinct CDR3 sequences listed, approximately 94% were seen once; the top ten hold less than 0.55%. In blood CD8+ and CD4+ T cells, TCR beta underwent sequencing. The CDR3 is 14 amino acids. Germline CDR1 reads DFQATT; CDR2 reads SNEGSKA (reference sequence). V was clipped by 2 bases and J by 1 base; unmatched bases: 3.

Sequenced input: CD8+ T cells from PBMCs. The chain has TRBV20-1 and TRBJ2-3; 7 positions match TRBD1. This clonotype originated in a human donor with Susac syndrome. The CDR3 is CSARRTGRTDTQYF. The CDR3 nucleotides read TGCAGTGCTAGAAGGACAGGACGCACAGATACGCAGTATTTT.